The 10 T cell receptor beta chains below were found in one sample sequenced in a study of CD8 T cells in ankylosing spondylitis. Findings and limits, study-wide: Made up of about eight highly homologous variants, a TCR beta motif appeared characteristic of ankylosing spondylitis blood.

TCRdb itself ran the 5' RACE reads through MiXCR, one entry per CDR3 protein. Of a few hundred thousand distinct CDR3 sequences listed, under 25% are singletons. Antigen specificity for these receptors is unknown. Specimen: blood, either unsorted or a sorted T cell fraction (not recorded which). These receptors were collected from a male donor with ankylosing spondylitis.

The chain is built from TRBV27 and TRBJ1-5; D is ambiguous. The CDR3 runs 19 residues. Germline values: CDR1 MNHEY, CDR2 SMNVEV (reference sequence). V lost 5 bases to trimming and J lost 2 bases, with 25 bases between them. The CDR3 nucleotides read TGTGCCAGCAGTCCCCGGGCATTCTCGACTATTCAGGGCAATCAGCCCCAGCATTTT. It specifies CASSPRAFSTIQGNQPQHF.

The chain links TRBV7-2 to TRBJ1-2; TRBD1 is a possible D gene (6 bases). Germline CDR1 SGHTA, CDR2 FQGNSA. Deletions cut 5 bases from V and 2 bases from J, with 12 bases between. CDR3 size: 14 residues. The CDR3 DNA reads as TGTGCCAGCAGCAGGGGGGACCACAACTATGGCTACACCTTC. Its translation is CASSRGDHNYGYTF.

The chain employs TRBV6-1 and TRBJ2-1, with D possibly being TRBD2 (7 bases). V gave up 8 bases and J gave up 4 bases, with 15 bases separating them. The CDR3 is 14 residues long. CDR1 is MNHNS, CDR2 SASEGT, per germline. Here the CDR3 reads CASVRGAGYNEQFF. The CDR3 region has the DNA TGTGCCAGCGTCCGGGGGGCCGGATACAATGAGCAGTTCTTC.

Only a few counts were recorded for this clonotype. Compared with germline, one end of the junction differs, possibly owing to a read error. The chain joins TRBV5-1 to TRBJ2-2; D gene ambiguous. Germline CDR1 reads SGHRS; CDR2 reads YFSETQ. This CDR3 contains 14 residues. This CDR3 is CASTLLGNAGELFF. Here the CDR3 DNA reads TGCGCCAGCACCTTACTTGGGAACGCCGGGGAGCTGTTTTTT.

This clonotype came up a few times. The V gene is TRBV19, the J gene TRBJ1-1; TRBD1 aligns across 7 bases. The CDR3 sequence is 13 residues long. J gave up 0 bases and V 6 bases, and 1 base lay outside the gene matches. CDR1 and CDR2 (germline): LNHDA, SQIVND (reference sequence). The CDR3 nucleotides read TGTGCCAGTAGCGGGACAGTGAACACTGAAGCTTTCTTT. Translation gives CASSGTVNTEAFF.

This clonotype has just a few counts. The CDR3, as DNA: TGCAGTGCCCTGACTCCACCAGGGGACGAGCAGTACTTC. The encoded protein is CSALTPPGDEQYF. This chain uses TRBV20-1 with TRBJ2-7; tentative D call: TRBD1 (6 bases). The length of the CDR3 is 13 residues. Trimming stripped 6 bases from V and 5 bases from J, with 17 bases between. Germline assignment: CDR1 DFQATT and CDR2 SNEGSKA (reference sequence).

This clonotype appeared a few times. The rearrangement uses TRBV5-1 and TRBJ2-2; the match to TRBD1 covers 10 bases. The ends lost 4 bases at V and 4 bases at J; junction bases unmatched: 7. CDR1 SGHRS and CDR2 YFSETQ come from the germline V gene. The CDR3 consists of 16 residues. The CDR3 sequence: CASSPRQGAGTGELFF. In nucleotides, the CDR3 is TGCGCCAGCAGCCCGCGACAGGGGGCGGGCACCGGGGAGCTGTTTTTT.

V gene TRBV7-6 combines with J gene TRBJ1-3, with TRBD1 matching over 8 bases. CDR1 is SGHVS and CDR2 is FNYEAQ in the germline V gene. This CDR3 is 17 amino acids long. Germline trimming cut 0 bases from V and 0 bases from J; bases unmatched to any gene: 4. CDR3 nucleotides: TGTGCCAGCAGCTTAGCGCCAGGGGGCCGCTCTGGAAACACCATATATTTT. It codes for CASSLAPGGRSGNTIYF.

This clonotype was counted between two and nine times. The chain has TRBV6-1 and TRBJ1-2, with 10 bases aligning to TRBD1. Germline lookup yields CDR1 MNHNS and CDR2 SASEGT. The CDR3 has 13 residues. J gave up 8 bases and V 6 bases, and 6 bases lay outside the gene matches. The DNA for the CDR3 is TGTGCCAGCAGACGGGACAGGGGAGGCGGCTACACCTTC. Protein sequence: CASRRDRGGGYTF.

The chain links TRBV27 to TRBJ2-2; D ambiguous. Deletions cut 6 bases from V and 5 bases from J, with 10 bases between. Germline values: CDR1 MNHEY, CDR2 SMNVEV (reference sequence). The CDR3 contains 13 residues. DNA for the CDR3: TGTGCCAGCAGCCGGACCCCGACCGGGGAGCTGTTTTTT. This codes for CASSRTPTGELFF.